The clone carrying this T cell receptor beta chain showed up just a few times. Germline trimming cut 3 bases from V and 0 bases from J; bases unmatched to any gene: 4. The germline V gene encodes CDR1 SGHTA and CDR2 FQGTGA. The CDR3 has 16 residues. Via MiXCR, TCRdb re-called the 5' RACE reads, giving one row per CDR3 protein. The data hold roughly 40,000 distinct CDR3 sequences, with approximately 17% observed a single time. J is TRBJ2-3 and V is TRBV7-3; TRBD2 matches at 9 bases. The sample comprised naive CD4+ T cells sorted from a lymph node. Documented subset: naive CD4+ T cells, CD4+CD45RA+CD25-. The source of this sequence is a female donor with breast cancer. The CDR3 sequence: CASSFSGSESTDTQYF. The CDR3 nucleotides read TGTGCCAGCAGCTTTAGCGGGAGCGAAAGCACAGATACGCAGTATTTT.